This TCR beta chain came from a study of blood T cell repertoires in COVID-19. At the level of the study: Samples taken during acute and convalescent COVID-19 were collected in the United States, Italy and Spain.

Authors' data handling: Quantification of nucleated cells was approximated via reference gene primer amplification. Method: immunoSEQ multiplex PCR; TCRdb's copy keeps in-frame clones and lacks some. V, J and clone size reflect that table, while D and trimming were determined from the DNA. The top ten clones hold 15% to 20% of a sample with roughly 160,000 clones, roughly 85% of them seen once. Germline trimming cut 6 bases from V and 10 bases from J; bases unmatched to any gene: 12. CDR3 length: 14 residues. Germline CDR1 and CDR2: LNHDA and SQIVND (reference sequence). Two negative PCRs, clearance, or symptom resolution were required of recovered Cohort 3 donors.

The sequencing sample was made of PBMCs or T cells enriched from blood (not recorded which). This receptor was identified in a man aged 55 to 70 who had recovered from COVID-19. V usage is TRBV19 and J usage is TRBJ1-1, with 9 bases identical to TRBD1. The CDR3, as DNA: TGTGCCAGTAGCCCTCCCGGGACAGGGCTTAGAGCTTTCTTT. Its protein product is CASSPPGTGLRAFF. Together with reference TRBV19 and TRBJ1-1, the CDR3 gives the full variable domain: DGGITQSPKYLFRKEGQNVTLSCEQNLNHDAMYWYRQDPGQGLRLIYYSQIVNDFQKGDIAEGYSVSREKKESFPLTVTSAQKNPTAFYLCASSPPGTGLRAFFGQGTRLTVV.